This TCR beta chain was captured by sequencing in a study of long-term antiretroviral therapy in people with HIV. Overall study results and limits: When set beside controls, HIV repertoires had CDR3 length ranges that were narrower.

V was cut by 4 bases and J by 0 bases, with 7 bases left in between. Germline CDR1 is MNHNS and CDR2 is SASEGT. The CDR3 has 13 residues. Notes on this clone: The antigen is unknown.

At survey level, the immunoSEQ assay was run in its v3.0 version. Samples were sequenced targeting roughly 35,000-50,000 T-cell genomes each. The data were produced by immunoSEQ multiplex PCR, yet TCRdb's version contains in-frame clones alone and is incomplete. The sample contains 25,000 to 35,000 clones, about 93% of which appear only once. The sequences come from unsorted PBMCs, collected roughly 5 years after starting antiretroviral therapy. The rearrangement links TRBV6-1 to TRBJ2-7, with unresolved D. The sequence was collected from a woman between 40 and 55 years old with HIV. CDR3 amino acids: CASSVAGSYEQYF. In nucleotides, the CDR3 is TGTGCCAGCAGTGTCGCAGGCTCCTACGAGCAGTACTTC.